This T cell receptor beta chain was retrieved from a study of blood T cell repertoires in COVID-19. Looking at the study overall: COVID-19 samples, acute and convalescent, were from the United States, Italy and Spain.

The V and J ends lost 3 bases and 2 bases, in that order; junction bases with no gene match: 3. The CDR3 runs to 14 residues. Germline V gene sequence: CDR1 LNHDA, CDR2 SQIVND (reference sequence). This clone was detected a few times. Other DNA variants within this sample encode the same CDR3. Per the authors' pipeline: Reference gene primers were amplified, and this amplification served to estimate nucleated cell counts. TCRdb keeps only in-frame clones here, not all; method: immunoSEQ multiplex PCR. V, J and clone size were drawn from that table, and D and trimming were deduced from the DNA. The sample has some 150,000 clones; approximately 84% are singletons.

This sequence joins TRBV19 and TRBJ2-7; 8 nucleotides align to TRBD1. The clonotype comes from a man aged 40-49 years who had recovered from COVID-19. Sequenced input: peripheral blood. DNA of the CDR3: TGTGCCAGTAGTATGGGGACAGGCACCTACGAGCAGTACTTC. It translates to CASSMGTGTYEQYF.